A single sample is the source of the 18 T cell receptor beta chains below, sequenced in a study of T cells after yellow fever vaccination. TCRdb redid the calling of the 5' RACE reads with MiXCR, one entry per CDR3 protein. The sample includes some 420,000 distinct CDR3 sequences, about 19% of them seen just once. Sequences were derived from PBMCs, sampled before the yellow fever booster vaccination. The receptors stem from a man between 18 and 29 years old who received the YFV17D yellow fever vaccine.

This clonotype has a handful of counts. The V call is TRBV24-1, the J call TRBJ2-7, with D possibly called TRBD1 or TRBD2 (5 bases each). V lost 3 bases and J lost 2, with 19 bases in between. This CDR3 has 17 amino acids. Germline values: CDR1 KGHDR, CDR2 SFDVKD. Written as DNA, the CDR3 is TGTGCCACCAGTGATCCGGGGATCAGGGACGGACCCTACGAGCAGTACTTC. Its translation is CATSDPGIRDGPYEQYF.

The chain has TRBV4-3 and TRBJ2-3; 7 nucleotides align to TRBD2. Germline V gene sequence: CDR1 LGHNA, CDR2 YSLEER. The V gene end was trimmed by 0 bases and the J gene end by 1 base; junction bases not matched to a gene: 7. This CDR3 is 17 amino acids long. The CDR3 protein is CASSQDIRAGGTDTQYF. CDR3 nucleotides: TGCGCCAGCAGCCAAGATATCAGGGCGGGGGGCACAGATACGCAGTATTTT.

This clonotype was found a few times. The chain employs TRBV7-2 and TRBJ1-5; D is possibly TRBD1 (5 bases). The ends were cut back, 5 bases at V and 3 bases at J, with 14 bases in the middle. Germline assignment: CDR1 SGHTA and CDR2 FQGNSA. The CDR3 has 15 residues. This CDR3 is CASSPLGGANQPQHF. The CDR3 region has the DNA TGTGCCAGCAGCCCCCTCGGAGGGGCCAATCAGCCCCAGCATTTT.

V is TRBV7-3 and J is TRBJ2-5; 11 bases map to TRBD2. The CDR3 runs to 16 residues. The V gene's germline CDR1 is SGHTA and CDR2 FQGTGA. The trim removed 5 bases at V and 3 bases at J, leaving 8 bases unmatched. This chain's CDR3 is CASSLLAGGSEETQYF. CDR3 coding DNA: TGTGCCAGCAGCCTCCTAGCGGGGGGCTCAGAAGAGACCCAGTACTTC.

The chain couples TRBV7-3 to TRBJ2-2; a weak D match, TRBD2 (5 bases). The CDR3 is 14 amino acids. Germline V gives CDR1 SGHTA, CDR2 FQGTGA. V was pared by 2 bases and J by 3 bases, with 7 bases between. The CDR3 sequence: CASSLRRDTGELFF. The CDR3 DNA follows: TGTGCCAGCAGCTTACGGCGGGACACCGGGGAGCTGTTTTTT. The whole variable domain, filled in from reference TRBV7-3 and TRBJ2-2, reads GAGVSQTPSNKVTEKGKYVELRCDPISGHTALYWYRQSLGQGPEFLIYFQGTGAADDSGLPNDRFFAVRPEGSVSTLKIQRTERGDSAVYLCASSLRRDTGELFFGEGSRLTVL.

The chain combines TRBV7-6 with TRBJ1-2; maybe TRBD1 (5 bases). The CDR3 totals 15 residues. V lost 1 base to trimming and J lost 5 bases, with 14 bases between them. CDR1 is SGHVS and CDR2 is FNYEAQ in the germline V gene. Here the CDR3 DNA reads TGTGCCAGCAGCTTAGGGGCAGGGCAAGCATATGGCTACACCTTC. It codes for CASSLGAGQAYGYTF.

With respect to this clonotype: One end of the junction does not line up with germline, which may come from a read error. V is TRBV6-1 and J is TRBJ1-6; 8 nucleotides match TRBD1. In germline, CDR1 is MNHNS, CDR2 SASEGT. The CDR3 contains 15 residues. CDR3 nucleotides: TGTGCCAGCTGTGAGCTGGACAGGGTTAATTCACCCCTCCACTTT. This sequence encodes CASCELDRVNSPLHF.

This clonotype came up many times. The CDR3 nucleotides are TGCGCCAGCAGCCCGACAGGGGCCGGGGCCAACGTCCTGACTTTC. This translates into CASSPTGAGANVLTF. This chain joins TRBV5-1 and TRBJ2-6; 8 nucleotides match TRBD1. Germline lookup yields CDR1 SGHRS and CDR2 YFSETQ. The CDR3 contains 15 residues. V gave up 4 bases and J gave up 4 bases; unmatched junction bases: 4.

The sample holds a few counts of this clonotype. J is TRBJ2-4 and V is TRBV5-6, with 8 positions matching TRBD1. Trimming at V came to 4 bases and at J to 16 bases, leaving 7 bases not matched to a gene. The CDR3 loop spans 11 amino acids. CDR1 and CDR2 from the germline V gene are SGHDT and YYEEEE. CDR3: CASSGDRRTYF. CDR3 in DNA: TGTGCCAGCAGCGGGGACAGGCGGACTTACTTC.

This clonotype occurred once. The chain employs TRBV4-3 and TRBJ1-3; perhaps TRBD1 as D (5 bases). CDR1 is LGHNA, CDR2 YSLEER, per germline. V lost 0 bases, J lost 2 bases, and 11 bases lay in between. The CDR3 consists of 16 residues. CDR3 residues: CASSQDRGDPGNTIYF. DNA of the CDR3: TGCGCCAGCAGCCAAGATCGAGGGGACCCTGGAAACACCATATATTTT.

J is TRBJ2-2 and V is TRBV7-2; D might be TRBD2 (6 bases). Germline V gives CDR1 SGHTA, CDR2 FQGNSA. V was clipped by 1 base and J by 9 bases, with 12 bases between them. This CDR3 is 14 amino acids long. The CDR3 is CASSLGGGARELFF. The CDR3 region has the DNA TGTGCCAGCAGCTTAGGAGGCGGGGCTCGGGAGCTGTTTTTT.

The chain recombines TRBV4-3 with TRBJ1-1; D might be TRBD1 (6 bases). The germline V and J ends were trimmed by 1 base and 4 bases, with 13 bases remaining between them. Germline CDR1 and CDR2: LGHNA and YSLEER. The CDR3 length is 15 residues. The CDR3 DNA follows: TGCGCCAGCAGCCAAGGGATGGGGGGCGGCACTGAAGCTTTCTTT. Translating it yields CASSQGMGGGTEAFF.

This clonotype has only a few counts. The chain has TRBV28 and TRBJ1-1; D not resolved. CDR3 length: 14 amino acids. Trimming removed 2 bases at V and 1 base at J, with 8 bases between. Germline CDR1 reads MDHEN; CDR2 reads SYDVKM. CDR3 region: CASSLIWGNTEAFF. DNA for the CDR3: TGTGCCAGCAGTTTAATCTGGGGGAACACTGAAGCTTTCTTT.

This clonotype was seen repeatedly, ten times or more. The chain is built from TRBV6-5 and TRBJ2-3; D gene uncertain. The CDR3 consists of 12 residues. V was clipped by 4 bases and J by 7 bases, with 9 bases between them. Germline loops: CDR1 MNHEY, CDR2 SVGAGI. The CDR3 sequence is CASSSIEYTQYF. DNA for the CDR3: TGTGCCAGCAGTTCGATTGAGTATACGCAGTATTTT.

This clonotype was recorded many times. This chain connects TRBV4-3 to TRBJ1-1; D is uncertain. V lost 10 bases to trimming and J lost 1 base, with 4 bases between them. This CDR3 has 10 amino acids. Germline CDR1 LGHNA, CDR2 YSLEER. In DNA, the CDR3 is TGCGCCACATGGAACACTGAAGCTTTCTTT. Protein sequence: CATWNTEAFF.

In DNA, the CDR3 is TGCAGTGCTAGGGAGGGAGGCAATAATTCACCCCTCCACTTT. Translation: CSAREGGNNSPLHF. This chain links TRBV20-1 with TRBJ1-6, with D hard to call. V was pared by 3 bases and J by 5 bases, with 11 bases between. CDR1 is DFQATT and CDR2 is SNEGSKA in the germline V gene (reference sequence). This CDR3 has 14 residues.

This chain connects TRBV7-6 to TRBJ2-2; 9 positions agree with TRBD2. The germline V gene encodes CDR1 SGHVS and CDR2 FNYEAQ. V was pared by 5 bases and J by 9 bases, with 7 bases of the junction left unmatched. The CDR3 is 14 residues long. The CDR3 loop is CASSRPGTSRELFF. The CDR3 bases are TGTGCCAGCAGCCGTCCCGGGACTAGCCGGGAGCTGTTTTTT.

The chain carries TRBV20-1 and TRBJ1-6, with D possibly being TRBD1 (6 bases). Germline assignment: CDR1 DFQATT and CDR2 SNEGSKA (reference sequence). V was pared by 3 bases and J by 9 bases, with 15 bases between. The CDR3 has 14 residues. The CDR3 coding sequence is TGCAGTGCTAGTCCCGGGGGCGGCGGTTCACCCCTCCACTTT. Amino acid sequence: CSASPGGGGSPLHF.